This T cell receptor beta chain was documented in a study of blood T cell repertoires in COVID-19. Allocation to cohorts depended on clinical history reported by the participants. Symptom resolution, clearance, or two negative PCRs marked the recovered donors of Cohort 3. Profiled with immunoSEQ multiplex PCR; TCRdb holds only in-frame clones, not every one. This table has 400,000 to 500,000 clones, around nine tenths appearing once. This clone came up a few times. CDR3 size: 14 residues. J lost 7 bases, V lost 5 bases, and 7 bases had no gene match. Germline assignment: CDR1 MNHEY and CDR2 SMNVEV (reference sequence).

The TCR comes from a woman in her thirties or forties who had recovered from COVID-19. The sequencing input was PBMCs or T cells enriched from blood (not recorded which). The genes are TRBV27 and TRBJ1-2, with 10 bases aligning to TRBD1. CDR3 in amino acids: CASSPRDRGSGYTF. The CDR3 DNA reads TGTGCCAGCAGTCCTCGGGACAGGGGAAGTGGCTACACCTTC.